This T cell receptor (beta chain) was documented in a study of OX40 agonist ivuxolimab in advanced cancers. This table comes from immunoSEQ multiplex PCR, and its TCRdb copy is limited to in-frame clones, with some not included. The sample has some 85,000 clones, 90% to 95% seen once. CDR1 and CDR2 from the germline V gene are ENHRY and SYGVKD. The length of the CDR3 is 14 residues. Trimming pared 5 bases from V and 1 base from J, leaving 12 bases between. Prior autoimmune disease or systemic immunosuppression barred patients. The sequencing used CD4+ or CD8+ T cells sorted from blood, collected in a trial of the OX40 agonist ivuxolimab. The clonotype originates from an adult with an advanced solid tumor such as melanoma, head and neck, liver or kidney cancer. J is TRBJ2-7 and V is TRBV10-3; D tentatively reads TRBD1 or TRBD2 (5 bases each). The CDR3 DNA is TGTGCCATCAGTCAGGGACCTCGATCCTACGAGCAGTACTTC. It translates to CAISQGPRSYEQYF.